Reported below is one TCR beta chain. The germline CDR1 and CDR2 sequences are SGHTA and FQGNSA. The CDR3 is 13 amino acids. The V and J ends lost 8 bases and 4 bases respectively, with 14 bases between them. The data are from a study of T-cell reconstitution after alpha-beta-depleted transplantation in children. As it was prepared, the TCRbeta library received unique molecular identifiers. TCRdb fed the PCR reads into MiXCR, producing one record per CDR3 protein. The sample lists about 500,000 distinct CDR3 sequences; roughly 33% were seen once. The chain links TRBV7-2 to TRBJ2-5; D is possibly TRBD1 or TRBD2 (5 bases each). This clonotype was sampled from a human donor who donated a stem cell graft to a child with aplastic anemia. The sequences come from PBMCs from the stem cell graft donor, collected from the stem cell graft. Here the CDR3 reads CASRAGTTETQYF. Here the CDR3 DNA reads TGTGCCAGCCGGGCCGGGACCACAGAGACCCAGTACTTC.